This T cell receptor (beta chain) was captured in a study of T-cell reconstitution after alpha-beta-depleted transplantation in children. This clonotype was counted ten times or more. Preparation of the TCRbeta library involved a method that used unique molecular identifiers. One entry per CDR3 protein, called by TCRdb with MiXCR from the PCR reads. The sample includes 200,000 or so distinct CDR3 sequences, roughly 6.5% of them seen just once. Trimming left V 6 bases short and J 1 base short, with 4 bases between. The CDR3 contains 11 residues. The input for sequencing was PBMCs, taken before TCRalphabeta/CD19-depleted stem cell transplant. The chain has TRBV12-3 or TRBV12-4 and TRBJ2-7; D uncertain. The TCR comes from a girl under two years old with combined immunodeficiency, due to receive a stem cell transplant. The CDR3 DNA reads TGTGCCAGCAGATATTCCTACGAGCAGTACTTC. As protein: CASRYSYEQYF.